The present TCR beta chain was sequenced within a study of OX40 agonist ivuxolimab in advanced cancers. Study information: Ivuxolimab, an antibody that agonizes OX40 (CD134), was administered to the patients. Those enrolled were around 87% male, with a mean age of 60 years and ages from roughly 23 to 79.

No patient had autoimmune disease or received systemic immunosuppression. The J segment lost 8 bases and the V segment lost 4 bases, leaving 10 bases of the junction unmatched. The CDR3 runs 16 residues. Germline V gene sequence: CDR1 SGHRS, CDR2 YFSETQ. Study results and caveats: The study did not work out the antigen specificity of the expanded peripheral T cells.

This table comes from immunoSEQ multiplex PCR, and its TCRdb copy is limited to in-frame clones, with some not included. Of 30,000 to 45,000 clones in the sample, about 81% were seen once. About this clone: As yet, its antigen is unknown.

This clonotype originated in an adult with an advanced solid tumor such as melanoma, head and neck, liver or kidney cancer. This specimen was CD4+ or CD8+ T cells sorted from blood, taken in a trial of the OX40 agonist ivuxolimab. This chain links TRBV5-1 with TRBJ2-1, with 12 positions matching TRBD2. The CDR3 loop reads CASSLRLAGEADEQFF. CDR3 sequence (DNA): TGCGCCAGCAGCCTACGACTAGCGGGAGAGGCGGATGAGCAGTTCTTC.